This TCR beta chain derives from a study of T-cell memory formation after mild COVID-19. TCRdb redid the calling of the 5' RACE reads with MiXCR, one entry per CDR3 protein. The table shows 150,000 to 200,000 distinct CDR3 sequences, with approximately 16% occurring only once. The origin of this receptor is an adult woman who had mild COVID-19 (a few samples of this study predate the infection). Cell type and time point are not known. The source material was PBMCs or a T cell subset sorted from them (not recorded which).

The CDR3 reads CASSPYRGSGYEQYF. In DNA form, the CDR3 reads TGCGCCAGCAGCCCCTATCGGGGCTCCGGGTACGAGCAGTACTTC. The chain links TRBV5-1 to TRBJ2-7, with D perhaps matching TRBD1 or TRBD2 (5 bases each). CDR1 and CDR2 (germline): SGHRS, YFSETQ. V was shortened by 4 bases and J by 4 bases, with 18 bases between the two germline ends. CDR3 length equals 15 residues.